These 7 T cell receptor beta chains share one sample of origin, sequenced in a study of beta chain features in type 1 diabetes. Their recognized antigens are unknown. Findings and caveats of the study: All four CD4+ subsets from Type 1 diabetes patients carried moderately but significantly shorter TCRB CDR3s.

Expressed TCRB transcripts were sequenced after all isolated RNA was converted to cDNA. Measured with immunoSEQ multiplex PCR; TCRdb has only the in-frame clones, and not every one. The sample records 600,000 to 700,000 clones, 13% being singletons. Material for sequencing was naive CD4+ T cells from blood. The receptor set was obtained from a young man with type 1 diabetes.

This clone showed up just a few times. The chain employs TRBV6-6 and TRBJ1-4; D unclear. This CDR3 contains 13 residues. Trimming shortened V by 4 bases and J by 11 bases, and 14 bases separated the two germline ends. Germline CDR1 and CDR2: MNHNY and SVGAGI (reference sequence). The CDR3 DNA is TGTGCCAGCAGTTCCACGGAGACCGCTAAACTGTTTTTT. It translates to CASSSTETAKLFF.

Only a few counts were recorded for this clone. V is TRBV5-1 and J is TRBJ2-3; 8 bases are shared with TRBD2. The CDR3 covers 14 residues. V dropped 0 bases and J dropped 4; count of bases not matched to a gene: 1. The germline gives CDR1 SGHRS, CDR2 YFSETQ. The CDR3 DNA is TGCGCCAGCAGCTTGGGTAGCGGGGCAGATACGCAGTATTTT. This gives the protein CASSLGSGADTQYF.

This clone was counted only a few times. The V call is TRBV19, the J call TRBJ2-5; D may be TRBD1 (5 bases). Between the trimmed V and J ends, which lost 5 bases and 2 bases, there was a span of 12 bases. This CDR3 spans 14 amino acids. The germline V gene has CDR1 LNHDA and CDR2 SQIVND (reference sequence). The CDR3 region is CASSPRQLQETQYF. The CDR3 nucleotides read TGTGCCAGTAGTCCCCGACAGTTACAAGAGACCCAGTACTTC.

This clone turned up a few times. This chain joins TRBV9 and TRBJ2-3; D may correspond to TRBD1 or TRBD2 (5 bases each). The CDR3 runs 14 residues. Between the trimmed V and J ends, which lost 0 bases and 2 bases, there was a span of 7 bases. Germline lookup yields CDR1 SGDLS and CDR2 YYNGEE. The chain's CDR3 is CASSVGGTTDTQYF. CDR3 in DNA: TGTGCCAGCAGCGTAGGAGGGACCACAGATACGCAGTATTTT.

For this clone: This CDR3 is also generated by other DNA sequences in the sample. The rearrangement joins TRBV29-1 to TRBJ2-2, with 7 bases identical to TRBD1. With V trimmed by 6 bases and J by 2 bases, 6 bases remained unmatched. Germline CDR1 and CDR2: SQVTM and ANQGSEA. The CDR3 loop spans 14 amino acids. CDR3 DNA sequence: TGCAGCGTCCGTACAGGGGCTAACACCGGGGAGCTGTTTTTT. Its translation is CSVRTGANTGELFF.

With respect to this clone: Other DNA sequences from this sample encode an identical CDR3 as well. The genes are TRBV15 and TRBJ2-3, with no clear D. The CDR3 totals 13 residues. The germline V gene has CDR1 LNHNV and CDR2 YYDKDF (reference sequence). Trimming left V 0 bases short and J 3 bases short, with 4 bases between. CDR3 region: CATSRDPTDTQYF. Here the CDR3 DNA reads TGTGCCACCAGCAGAGATCCAACAGATACGCAGTATTTT.

Comment on this clone: In the same sample, other DNA sequences code for this CDR3. The V gene is TRBV30, the J gene TRBJ2-3, with unresolved D. Trimming took 1 base from V and 4 from J, leaving 3 bases between them. Germline V CDR1 and CDR2: GTSNPN, SVGIG (reference sequence). The CDR3 length is 11 residues. Written as DNA, the CDR3 is TGTGCCTGGAGTGGCCCAGATACGCAGTATTTT. This codes for CAWSGPDTQYF.